The 28 T cell receptor beta chains below were found in one sample sequenced in a study of blood T cell repertoires in COVID-19. Sequencing was performed with immunoSEQ multiplex PCR; in TCRdb, only in-frame clones are kept and a portion is missing. The sample has around 500,000 clones, approximately 87% seen once; the top ten hold over 1.5%. The sequencing input was PBMCs or T cells enriched from blood (not recorded which). The receptors here all came from a woman between 40 and 50 years old who had recovered from COVID-19.

The V gene is TRBV12-5, the J gene TRBJ2-7; D is unclear. The germline V gene has CDR1 LGHNT and CDR2 FRNRAP. Deletions cut 2 bases from V and 3 bases from J, with 17 bases between. This CDR3 region has 16 residues. The CDR3 DNA is TGTGCTAGTGGTTTGACCCCGGTGCAGGTGAACTACGAGCAGTACTTC. The encoded protein is CASGLTPVQVNYEQYF.

The chain employs TRBV30 and TRBJ2-3; 10 bases map to TRBD1. Germline V CDR1 and CDR2: GTSNPN, SVGIG (reference sequence). The CDR3 consists of 16 residues. V gave up 2 bases and J gave up 8 bases; unmatched junction bases: 13. The CDR3 DNA follows: TGTGCCTGGAGTCCCCTCCGGGACAGGGGAGGGCGTACGCAGTATTTT. Residues: CAWSPLRDRGGRTQYF.

This clone was seen a few times. The V call is TRBV7-2, the J call TRBJ1-4; D not resolved. CDR3 size: 14 residues. Germline V gene data show CDR1 as SGHTA and CDR2 as FQGNSA. Trimming shortened V by 1 base and J by 5 bases, and 8 bases separated the two germline ends. The CDR3 DNA reads TGTGCCAGCAGCTTAGGCGGAGTAAATGAAAAACTGTTTTTT. It is translated as CASSLGGVNEKLFF.

The count of this clone is one. This chain links TRBV11-1 with TRBJ2-5, with 14 bases aligning to TRBD2. V dropped 5 bases and J dropped 5; count of bases not matched to a gene: 7. Germline-derived CDR1 and CDR2 are SGHAT and FQDESV (reference sequence). The CDR3 totals 16 residues. In nucleotides, the CDR3 is TGTGCCAGCAGCGGTGGGACTAGCGGGAGTAGTGAGACCCAGTACTTC. Its translation is CASSGGTSGSSETQYF.

This chain links TRBV4-3 with TRBJ1-6, with 10 bases aligning to TRBD1. This CDR3 is 18 amino acids long. J gave up 7 bases and V 0 bases, and 9 bases lay outside the gene matches. CDR1 LGHNA and CDR2 YSLEER come from the germline V gene. CDR3 protein: CASSQEIPLDRGNSPLHF. DNA for the CDR3: TGCGCCAGCAGCCAAGAGATTCCCTTGGACAGGGGGAATTCACCCCTCCACTTT.

This chain connects TRBV7-9 to TRBJ2-7; 9 nucleotides match TRBD2. V shed 3 bases and J 0 bases; nucleotides not matched to a gene: 6. The CDR3 contains 16 residues. CDR1 is SEHNR and CDR2 is FQNEAQ in the germline V gene (reference sequence). The CDR3, as DNA: TGTGCCAGCAGCTTCCCGACTAGCGGTAGCTCCTACGAGCAGTACTTC. Protein sequence: CASSFPTSGSSYEQYF.

This clone was observed once. This chain links TRBV27 with TRBJ1-2; D is perhaps TRBD1 (6 bases). V dropped 4 bases and J dropped 8 bases, with 11 bases sitting between them. Looked up from germline, CDR1 is MNHEY and CDR2 is SMNVEV (reference sequence). The CDR3 has 12 amino acids. This CDR3 reads CASSSTTGGYTF. The CDR3 DNA is TGTGCCAGCAGTTCCACGACAGGCGGCTACACCTTC.

This clone was found once. V and J are TRBV3-1 (or the pseudogene TRBV3-2) and TRBJ2-1; the match to TRBD2 covers 8 bases. The CDR3 is made up of 15 amino acids. Germline lookup yields CDR1 LGHDT and CDR2 YNNKEL (reference sequence). J gave up 0 bases and V 6 bases, and 4 bases lay outside the gene matches. The CDR3 is CASSLSGSSYNEQFF. DNA for the CDR3: TGTGCCAGCAGTCTAAGCGGGAGCTCCTACAATGAGCAGTTCTTC.

This chain links TRBV11-3 with TRBJ2-3, with D tentatively TRBD2 (6 bases). Germline V gene sequence: CDR1 SGHNT, CDR2 YENEEA. The CDR3 contains 16 residues. V was cut by 1 base and J by 2 bases, with 13 bases left in between. Written as DNA, the CDR3 is TGTGCCAGCAGCTTAGGACGGGAGTTCCACACAGATACGCAGTATTTT. Translated: CASSLGREFHTDTQYF.

Note on this clone: The junction differs from germline at one of its ends, possibly a read error. The chain carries TRBV12-3 or TRBV12-4 and TRBJ1-1, with D maybe TRBD1 (6 bases). The CDR3 has 13 residues. For the CDR3, the DNA is TGTGCCAGCAGTCTATCAATTGGGACACCGGCATCATTT. Protein sequence: CASSLSIGTPASF.

This clone was counted a single time. CDR3 region: CASSATGVRTDTQYF. The CDR3 nucleotides read TGTGCCAGCAGCGCGACAGGAGTTAGGACAGATACGCAGTATTTT. The V and J genes are TRBV21-1 and TRBJ2-3; the D call in the table, TRBD1, was not verified against the DNA. TRBV21-1 is classified as a pseudogene. This CDR3 is built from 15 residues.

This sequence joins TRBV9 and TRBJ2-3, with 7 bases fitting TRBD2. The CDR3 is 14 amino acids. J was trimmed by 2 bases and V by 4 bases; bases with no gene match: 4. Germline V CDR1 and CDR2: SGDLS, YYNGEE. CDR3 residues: CASSNGRPTDTQYF. The CDR3 DNA reads as TGTGCCAGCAGCAACGGGAGGCCCACAGATACGCAGTATTTT.

The chain joins TRBV5-1 to TRBJ1-1, with D hard to call. Germline-derived CDR1 and CDR2 are SGHRS and YFSETQ. This CDR3 comprises 11 residues. The germline V and J ends were trimmed by 0 bases and 7 bases, with 4 bases remaining between them. The CDR3 DNA sequence: TGCGCCAGCAGCTTGGGAGGTGAAGCTTTCTTT. It translates to CASSLGGEAFF.

J is TRBJ1-2 and V is TRBV7-9; TRBD1 matches at 7 bases. Per the germline V gene, CDR1 is SEHNR and CDR2 is FQNEAQ (reference sequence). V trimming: 5 bases; J trimming: 2 bases; junction bases outside the gene matches: 2. This CDR3 region has 13 residues. CDR3 sequence (DNA): TGTGCCAGCAGCCGGGACAGCAACTATGGCTACACCTTC. It is translated as CASSRDSNYGYTF.

The table lists this clone with a few counts. The DNA for the CDR3 is TGTGCCAGCAGCGTTACAGGGGACTATGGCTACACCTTC. Residues: CASSVTGDYGYTF. V usage is TRBV7-8 and J usage is TRBJ1-2, with 7 bases matching TRBD1. The trim removed 5 bases at V and 3 bases at J, leaving 3 bases unmatched. The CDR3 is made up of 13 amino acids. Looked up from germline, CDR1 is SGHVS and CDR2 is FQNEAQ.

The chain has TRBV27 and TRBJ1-2, with D perhaps matching TRBD1 (6 bases). Trimming cost V 2 bases and J 2 bases, with 15 bases left between them. This CDR3 comprises 16 residues. CDR1 is MNHEY and CDR2 is SMNVEV in the germline V gene (reference sequence). The DNA of the CDR3 is TGTGCCAGCAGTTTAAATTGGGGGGGCGGAAACTATGGCTACACCTTC. The encoded protein is CASSLNWGGGNYGYTF.

The chain has TRBV29-1 and TRBJ2-3; 11 nucleotides align to TRBD2. Trimming removed 1 base from V and 4 bases from J; junction bases left unmatched: 7. The CDR3 totals 16 residues. Germline CDR1 SQVTM, CDR2 ANQGSEA. DNA for the CDR3: TGCAGCGTTGAAGGACTAGCGGGAAGTCGGGCAGATACGCAGTATTTT. Its protein is CSVEGLAGSRADTQYF.

This clone showed up just a few times. V is TRBV6-1 and J is TRBJ1-3; D possibly corresponds to TRBD1 (6 bases). Germline assignment: CDR1 MNHNS and CDR2 SASEGT. V lost 3 bases, J lost 1 base, and 10 bases lay in between. The CDR3 extends over 15 amino acids. The CDR3 sequence: CASSETQGSGNTIYF. The CDR3 DNA reads TGTGCCAGCAGTGAGACCCAGGGGTCTGGAAACACCATATATTTT.

The chain carries TRBV2 and TRBJ1-6, with unresolved D. CDR1 and CDR2 from the germline V gene are SNHLY and FYNNEI. The CDR3 is made up of 16 amino acids. Trimming shortened V by 3 bases and J by 5 bases, and 14 bases separated the two germline ends. The CDR3 coding sequence is TGTGCCAGCAGTGACTACGCTTCAGGCAATAATTCACCCCTCCACTTT. It yields the protein CASSDYASGNNSPLHF.

The chain uses TRBV15 and TRBJ2-7, with D unresolved. Germline V CDR1 and CDR2: LNHNV, YYDKDF (reference sequence). The CDR3 has 13 amino acids. Trimming removed 3 bases from V and 5 bases from J, with 11 bases in between. The CDR3 region has the DNA TGTGCCACCAGCAGCCTTTCTAACCACGAGCAGTACTTC. It specifies CATSSLSNHEQYF.

The rearrangement joins TRBV7-2 to TRBJ2-5, with 9 positions matching TRBD1. This CDR3 contains 14 residues. Trimming removed 5 bases from V and 5 bases from J; junction bases left unmatched: 6. Looked up from germline, CDR1 is SGHTA and CDR2 is FQGNSA. CDR3 amino acids: CASSPGTGYETQYF. CDR3 DNA: TGTGCCAGCAGCCCAGGGACAGGGTATGAGACCCAGTACTTC.

The CDR3, as DNA: TGTGCCAGCAGAAGCGGGAGGACCCACGAGCAGTACTTC. It translates to CASRSGRTHEQYF. The rearrangement joins TRBV5-6 to TRBJ2-7; 9 nucleotides align to TRBD2. Trimming took 5 bases from V and 5 from J; bases not matched to a gene: 5. The CDR3 consists of 13 residues. From germline, CDR1 is SGHDT and CDR2 YYEEEE.

The genes are TRBV5-4 and TRBJ2-7, with a tentative D call TRBD2 (6 bases). V lost 1 base to trimming and J lost 3 bases, with 14 bases between them. Germline CDR1 is SGHNT and CDR2 is YYREEE (reference sequence). There are 15 residues in the CDR3. The CDR3 DNA reads TGTGCCAGCAGCTTGCAAGCCGGGAGTTACTACGAGCAGTACTTC. Amino acid sequence: CASSLQAGSYYEQYF.

The sample holds one count of this clone. The chain combines TRBV7-9 with TRBJ1-1; 9 bases match TRBD1. Germline V lookup: CDR1 SEHNR, CDR2 FQNEAQ (reference sequence). Trimming took 9 bases from V and 8 from J; bases not matched to a gene: 10. The CDR3 spans 13 residues. DNA of the CDR3: TGTGCCAGTCATACCGGGACAGGGATGGAAGCTTTCTTT. Its protein is CASHTGTGMEAFF.

In DNA form, the CDR3 reads TGTGCCACCAGTGAATCCAGGGGAAGCAATCAGCCCCAGCATTTT. It translates to CATSESRGSNQPQHF. The rearrangement joins TRBV24-1 to TRBJ1-5; possibly TRBD1 for D (6 bases). Per germline, CDR1 KGHDR and CDR2 SFDVKD. Deletions cut 4 bases from V and 1 base from J, with 10 bases between. The CDR3 runs to 15 residues.

Only a few counts were recorded for this clone. The J gene is TRBJ1-1, the V gene TRBV5-1; D unclear. This CDR3 has 15 amino acids. V dropped 0 bases and J dropped 3 bases, with 12 bases sitting between them. From germline, CDR1 is SGHRS and CDR2 YFSETQ. The CDR3 DNA follows: TGCGCCAGCAGCTTGGTACCGGGGTCGGACACTGAAGCTTTCTTT. Translating it yields CASSLVPGSDTEAFF.

The chain joins TRBV9 to TRBJ2-3; TRBD2 agrees at 10 bases. The germline V gene encodes CDR1 SGDLS and CDR2 YYNGEE. After removal of 1 base from V and 1 base from J, the junction contained 3 bases not matched to a gene. The CDR3 has 16 amino acids. The CDR3 DNA reads as TGTGCCAGCAGCGTACTAGGGACTAGCGGCACAGATACGCAGTATTTT. This encodes CASSVLGTSGTDTQYF.

The J gene is TRBJ2-2, the V gene TRBV12-3 or TRBV12-4; maybe TRBD2 (6 bases). This CDR3 spans 13 amino acids. Trimming stripped 6 bases from V and 6 bases from J, with 11 bases between. The CDR3 DNA is TGTGCCAGCAGCCACGGACTACCCGGGGAGCTGTTTTTT. Protein product: CASSHGLPGELFF.